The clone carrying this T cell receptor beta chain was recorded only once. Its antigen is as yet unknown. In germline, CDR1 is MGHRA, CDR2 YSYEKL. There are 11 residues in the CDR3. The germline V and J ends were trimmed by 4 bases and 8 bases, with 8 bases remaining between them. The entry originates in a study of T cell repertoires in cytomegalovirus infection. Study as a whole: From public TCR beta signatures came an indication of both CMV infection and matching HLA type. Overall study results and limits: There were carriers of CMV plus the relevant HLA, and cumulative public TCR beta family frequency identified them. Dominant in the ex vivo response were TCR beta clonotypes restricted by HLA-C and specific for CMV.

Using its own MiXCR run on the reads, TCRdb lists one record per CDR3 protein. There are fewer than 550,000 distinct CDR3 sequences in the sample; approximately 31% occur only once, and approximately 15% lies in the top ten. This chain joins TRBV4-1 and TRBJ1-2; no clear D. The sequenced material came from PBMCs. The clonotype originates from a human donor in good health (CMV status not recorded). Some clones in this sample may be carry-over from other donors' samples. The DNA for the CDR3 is TGCGCCAGCAGCCCGACGGGAGGCTACACCTTC. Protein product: CASSPTGGYTF.